One and the same sample provided the 10 T cell receptor beta chains below, sequenced in a study of T cell changes during pregnancy in multiple sclerosis. Assay: immunoSEQ multiplex PCR; the TCRdb copy retains only in-frame clones and omits some. The data hold about 75,000 clones, with 85% to 95% observed a single time. The sample consisted of CD4+ T cells from peripheral blood mononuclear cells, taken after pregnancy. Receptors originate from a female donor with multiple sclerosis, enrolled in a pregnancy study.

The chain joins TRBV7-8 to TRBJ1-4; D may be TRBD1 (6 bases). This CDR3 is built from 16 residues. V lost 7 bases to trimming and J lost 0 bases, with 15 bases between them. The germline CDR1 and CDR2 sequences are SGHVS and FQNEAQ. CDR3 sequence (DNA): TGTGCCAGCACCCTAGGACAGTCTGCAACTAATGAAAAACTGTTTTTT. Translating gives CASTLGQSATNEKLFF.

The V call is TRBV7-9, the J call TRBJ2-7, with 8 bases matching TRBD1. CDR3 length: 14 amino acids. CDR1 and CDR2 (germline): SEHNR, FQNEAQ (reference sequence). The trim removed 5 bases at V and 3 bases at J, leaving 6 bases unmatched. The CDR3 DNA reads as TGTGCCAGCAGCGCGGGACAGGTAATCTACGAGCAGTACTTC. Protein: CASSAGQVIYEQYF.

This chain links TRBV12-5 with TRBJ1-1; possible D gene TRBD1, 6 bases. Germline lookup yields CDR1 LGHNT and CDR2 FRNRAP. The CDR3 has 15 amino acids. The V gene lost 3 bases and the J gene lost 4 bases, with 15 bases spanning the gap. The CDR3 nucleotides read TGTGCTAGTGGTTTCCCAAGAGGGGGGGTCACTGAAGCTTTCTTT. It yields the protein CASGFPRGGVTEAFF.

This sequence joins TRBV28 and TRBJ1-5, with a tentative D call TRBD1 (6 bases). V was clipped by 8 bases and J by 2 bases, with 22 bases between them. The CDR3 totals 17 residues. Germline V gene sequence: CDR1 MDHEN, CDR2 SYDVKM. CDR3 amino acids: CASGQVGTRTGNQPQHF. The CDR3 coding sequence is TGTGCCAGCGGGCAGGTGGGGACACGGACGGGCAATCAGCCCCAGCATTTT.

The V gene is TRBV11-2, the J gene TRBJ2-7; maybe TRBD1 (5 bases). The CDR3 extends over 18 amino acids. CDR1 and CDR2 (germline): SGHAT, FQNNGV. V shed 1 base and J shed 3 bases, with 22 bases lying between them. CDR3 coding DNA: TGTGCCAGCAGCTTAGCTTTGAAGGGGTCCCACACGTACTACGAGCAGTACTTC. Protein sequence: CASSLALKGSHTYYEQYF. Full variable domain (missing parts from reference TRBV11-2 and TRBJ2-7): EAGVAQSPRYKIIEKRQSVAFWCNPISGHATLYWYQQILGQGPKLLIQFQNNGVVDDSQLPKDRFSAERLKGVDSTLKIQPAKLEDSAVYLCASSLALKGSHTYYEQYFGPGTRLTVT.

DNA for the CDR3: TGTGCCAGCAGTCCCCCCGGCAGGGCGAAGGCCAACGTCCTGACTTTC. Protein: CASSPPGRAKANVLTF. V and J are TRBV27 and TRBJ2-6, with D maybe TRBD1 (5 bases). V was clipped by 5 bases and J by 6 bases, with 17 bases between them. CDR3 length: 16 amino acids. In germline, CDR1 is MNHEY, CDR2 SMNVEV (reference sequence).

J is TRBJ1-1 and V is TRBV5-1; 10 bases are shared with TRBD1. J gave up 7 bases and V 2 bases, and 8 bases lay outside the gene matches. CDR3 length equals 15 residues. The germline CDR1 and CDR2 sequences are SGHRS and YFSETQ. CDR3 region: CASSFEGTGAGEAFF. The CDR3 region has the DNA TGCGCCAGCAGCTTTGAGGGGACAGGGGCCGGTGAAGCTTTCTTT. Full variable domain (rest looked up from reference TRBV5-1 and TRBJ1-1): KAGVTQTPRYLIKTRGQQVTLSCSPISGHRSVSWYQQTPGQGLQFLFEYFSETQRNKGNFPGRFSGRQFSNSRSEMNVSTLELGDSALYLCASSFEGTGAGEAFFGQGTRLTVV.

The rearrangement uses TRBV6-5 and TRBJ1-1, with D possibly being TRBD1 (5 bases). The germline V gene encodes CDR1 MNHEY and CDR2 SVGAGI. The V and J ends lost 4 bases and 5 bases respectively, with 20 bases between them. The CDR3 covers 16 residues. CDR3 in amino acids: CASSLLLGGGGTEAFF. In nucleotides, the CDR3 is TGTGCCAGCAGTTTACTCCTGGGGGGTGGAGGAACTGAAGCTTTCTTT.

This CDR3 is CSALKGAASGGEAFF. The CDR3 DNA reads TGCAGCGCCCTGAAGGGGGCGGCGTCGGGAGGGGAAGCTTTCTTT. The rearrangement links TRBV29-1 to TRBJ1-1; 7 bases map to TRBD1. The CDR3 covers 15 residues. J gave up 8 bases and V 7 bases, and 19 bases lay outside the gene matches. Germline CDR1 SQVTM, CDR2 ANQGSEA.

V is TRBV6-5 and J is TRBJ1-3; 7 nucleotides agree with TRBD1. Germline-derived CDR1 and CDR2 are MNHEY and SVGAGI. This CDR3 is built from 15 residues. After removal of 6 bases from V and 0 bases from J, the junction contained 5 bases not matched to a gene. CDR3 sequence: CASRITGASGNTIYF. The DNA for the CDR3 is TGTGCCAGCAGGATTACAGGGGCCTCTGGAAACACCATATATTTT.